The rows below give T cell receptor beta chains drawn from one sample of a study of blood T cell repertoires in COVID-19. The data were produced by immunoSEQ multiplex PCR, yet TCRdb's version contains in-frame clones alone and is incomplete. Of some 150,000 clones listed, roughly 80% were seen once; the top ten hold approximately 9.2%. Sequencing input: peripheral blood. Receptors were obtained from a human donor with acute or convalescent COVID-19. The donor label of this sample is uncertain. CDR3s include the opening cysteine and the closing phenylalanine or tryptophan. A D gene is named only where the DNA matches it firmly. Size is stated for part of the rows, as once, few or many counts, or as a class when the clone is expanded.

clone_size	d_call	v_call	j_call	cdr3_aa	cdr3_nt
few	TRBD1	TRBV18	TRBJ1-3	CASSRTGGDTIYF	TGTGCCAGCTCACGGACAGGGGGTGACACCATATATTTT
-	-	TRBV7-6	TRBJ1-1	CASSASAGRNTEAFF	TGTGCCAGCAGCGCCAGTGCGGGGAGGAACACTGAAGCTTTCTTT
-	-	TRBV12-3/TRBV12-4	TRBJ1-1	CASSLGGRTEAFF	TGTGCCAGCAGTTTGGGGGGGCGCACTGAAGCTTTCTTT
-	-	TRBV18	TRBJ2-5	CASSPSSVDRTQETQYF	TGTGCCAGCTCACCATCTTCAGTCGACAGGACCCAAGAGACCCAGTACTTC
few	TRBD1	TRBV19	TRBJ1-2	CASSLTGNYGYTF	TGTGCCAGTAGCTTGACAGGGAACTATGGCTACACCTTC
-	TRBD1	TRBV14	TRBJ2-2	CASSHRTGDLSGELFF	TGTGCCAGCAGCCACCGGACAGGGGATCTTTCCGGGGAGCTGTTTTTT
few	-	TRBV30	TRBJ1-1	CAWSPGTGSEAFF	TGTGCCTGGAGTCCAGGTACAGGGAGCGAAGCTTTCTTT
-	TRBD1	TRBV11-2	TRBJ1-1	CASSLEGTVNTEAFF	TGTGCCAGCAGCTTAGAAGGGACAGTGAACACTGAAGCTTTCTTT
-	-	TRBV5-1	TRBJ1-3	CASSPRTGFGNTIYF	TGCGCCAGCAGCCCCCGTACAGGGTTTGGAAACACCATATATTTT
many	-	TRBV19	TRBJ2-2	CASSKGDTGELFF	TGTGCCAGTAGTAAGGGGGACACCGGGGAGCTGTTTTTT
-	TRBD1	TRBV5-5	TRBJ2-2	CASSPDPGQGAHGELFF	TGTGCCAGCAGCCCTGATCCGGGACAGGGGGCACACGGGGAGCTGTTTTTT
once	-	TRBV19	TRBJ1-2	CASSTRLIHYGYTF	TGTGCCAGTAGTACCCGACTGATTCATTATGGCTACACCTTC
-	-	TRBV7-6	TRBJ2-1	CASSLVQVGGNEQFF	TGTGCCAGCAGCTTAGTACAGGTGGGAGGCAATGAGCAGTTCTTC
-	-	TRBV2	TRBJ1-1	CASRGGMNTEAFF	TGTGCCAGCAGGGGAGGGATGAACACTGAAGCTTTCTTT
-	-	TRBV6-4	TRBJ1-4	CASNGETGPPCVWYGEKLFF	TGTGCCAGCAACGGGGAGACAGGCCCCCCGTGCGTGTGGTATGGAGAAAAACTGTTTTTT
few	TRBD1	TRBV5-6	TRBJ2-7	CASSSQGTGGYDEQYF	TGTGCCAGCAGTAGTCAAGGGACAGGGGGCTATGACGAGCAGTACTTC
-	-	TRBV7-9	TRBJ1-2	CASSLGSFYGYTF	TGTGCCAGCAGCTTGGGCAGCTTCTATGGCTACACCTTC
-	-	TRBV20-1	TRBJ2-1	CSAGLYNEQFF	TGCAGTGCTGGCCTCTACAATGAGCAGTTCTTC
-	-	TRBV23-1	TRBJ1-2	CASSHPRDRGFYGYTF	TGCGCCAGCAGTCACCCCCGGGACCGGGGGTTCTATGGCTACACCTTC
-	-	TRBV12-3/TRBV12-4	TRBJ2-7	CASSAGYEQYF	TGTGCCAGCAGTGCAGGCTACGAGCAGTACTTC
-	-	TRBV3-1/TRBV3-2	TRBJ2-6	CASSQDRGQISGANVLTF	TGTGCCAGCAGCCAAGATCGCGGACAGATCTCTGGGGCCAACGTCCTGACTTTC
-	TRBD2	TRBV14	TRBJ2-2	CASSHLGSGGATGELFF	TGTGCCAGCAGCCACCTTGGTAGCGGGGGGGCGACCGGGGAGCTGTTTTTT
-	-	TRBV4-1	TRBJ1-1	CASSQDLGGTEAFF	TGCGCCAGCAGCCAAGATCTGGGAGGGACTGAAGCTTTCTTT
-	TRBD1	TRBV5-1	TRBJ2-2	CASSLEGAKGGELFF	TGCGCCAGCAGCTTGGAGGGGGCCAAGGGCGGGGAGCTGTTTTTT
-	-	TRBV12-3/TRBV12-4	TRBJ2-1	CASSFGNEQFF	TGTGCCAGCAGTTTCGGCAATGAGCAGTTCTTC
-	TRBD1	TRBV14	TRBJ1-6	CASRQGQGGSYNSPLHF	TGTGCCAGCCGCCAAGGACAGGGAGGATCCTATAATTCACCCCTCCACTTT
medium-sized	-	TRBV5-5	TRBJ1-2	CASSLLSDYGYTF	TGTGCCAGCAGCTTACTAAGCGACTATGGCTACACCTTC
once	-	TRBV6-5	TRBJ1-1	CASTYSRNTEAFF	TGTGCCAGCACCTACTCGAGGAACACTGAAGCTTTCTTT
-	-	TRBV27	TRBJ1-4	CASSSIDGAGEKLFF	TGTGCCAGCAGTTCTATAGATGGGGCCGGAGAAAAACTGTTTTTT
-	-	TRBV6-5	TRBJ1-4	CASTTREDEKLFF	TGTGCCAGCACTACCCGGGAGGACGAAAAACTGTTTTTT
-	TRBD2	TRBV14	TRBJ2-1	CASSPQRAQNSFRDYQQGQFF	TGTGCCAGCAGCCCCCAGAGGGCGCAGAATTCGTTCCGGGACTACCAGCAAGGGCAGTTCTTC
-	-	TRBV27	TRBJ1-1	CASSLNWGRVNTEAFF	TGTGCCAGCAGTTTAAACTGGGGCAGGGTGAACACTGAAGCTTTCTTT
-	-	TRBV2	TRBJ1-1	CASRDTVNTEAFF	TGTGCCAGCAGGGATACAGTGAACACTGAAGCTTTCTTT
-	-	TRBV19	TRBJ1-6	CASSRGSYNSPLHF	TGTGCCAGTAGTAGAGGCAGTTATAATTCACCCCTCCACTTT
-	TRBD1	TRBV27	TRBJ1-1	CASSSPTGGWTEAFF	TGTGCCAGCAGTTCACCGACAGGGGGCTGGACTGAAGCTTTCTTT
-	TRBD2	TRBV3-1/TRBV3-2	TRBJ2-2	CASSRLGSGGTGELFF	TGTGCCAGCAGCCGCCTGGGGAGCGGGGGGACCGGGGAGCTGTTTTTT
-	-	TRBV7-9	TRBJ1-1	CASSLRGGMGNTEAFF	TGTGCCAGCAGCTTACGAGGGGGTATGGGGAACACTGAAGCTTTCTTT
-	-	TRBV11-3	TRBJ2-3	CASSPRGTDTQYF	TGTGCCAGCAGCCCCAGGGGCACAGATACGCAGTATTTT
-	-	TRBV5-6	TRBJ1-1	CASSDGGDGNTEAFF	TGTGCCAGCAGCGATGGGGGGGATGGAAACACTGAAGCTTTCTTT
-	-	TRBV11-3	TRBJ2-5	CASSWGRGDRTKETQYF	TGTGCCAGCAGCTGGGGACGCGGGGATCGAACCAAAGAGACCCAGTACTTC
-	TRBD1	TRBV19	TRBJ1-2	CASSIALVPGTGVYGYTF	TGTGCCAGTAGTATTGCCTTAGTACCCGGGACAGGGGTCTATGGCTACACCTTC
-	TRBD1	TRBV10-3	TRBJ1-4	CAISEDGWTGNYEKLFF	TGTGCCATCAGCGAGGACGGGTGGACAGGGAATTATGAAAAACTGTTTTTT
-	-	TRBV5-1	TRBJ1-1	CASSPLGGGRTEAFF	TGCGCCAGCAGCCCCCTGGGGGGGGGCCGCACTGAAGCTTTCTTT
few	-	TRBV19	TRBJ1-1	CASSSGVNTEAFF	TGTGCCAGTTCCTCAGGGGTAAACACTGAAGCTTTCTTT
-	TRBD1	TRBV2	TRBJ1-5	CASRDRGLSNQPQHF	TGTGCCAGCCGGGACAGGGGGCTTAGCAATCAGCCCCAGCATTTT